Here is one TCR beta chain with its context. Unique molecular identifiers were used in preparing the TCRbeta library. TCRdb re-analysed the PCR reads in MiXCR, keeping a single row per CDR3 protein. The profile shows around 420,000 distinct CDR3 sequences, 15% to 20% of them singletons. These data belong to a study of T-cell reconstitution after alpha-beta-depleted transplantation in children. This CDR3 is 17 amino acids long. The V segment lost 5 bases and the J segment 3 bases; nucleotides outside the gene matches: 13. The germline V gene has CDR1 WNHNN and CDR2 SYGVQD (reference sequence). The genes are TRBV10-1 and TRBJ2-1; 7 bases map to TRBD2. This clonotype was obtained from a boy younger than two who had a stem cell transplant for Wiskott-Aldrich syndrome, so the T cells may come from the graft donor. The specimen was PBMCs, mostly from graft donor cells, collected 360 days after TCRalphabeta/CD19-depleted stem cell transplant. Here the CDR3 DNA reads TGCGCCAGCAGTAATCAACTAGCGCGATCCCTCTACAATGAGCAGTTCTTC. Translated: CASSNQLARSLYNEQFF.